These 22 T cell receptor beta chains came from one sample sequenced in a study of cytomegalovirus exposure and HLA in healthy donors. In the PCR, 60 Vbeta and 13 Jbeta primers were used. Generated by immunoSEQ multiplex PCR, the TCRdb table keeps only in-frame clones and is missing some. Here the sample table reports under 45,000 clones. What was sequenced was PBMCs. These receptors all come from a male donor in good health and CMV-seronegative.

This chain links TRBV10-1 with TRBJ2-7; a possible D gene is TRBD1 (6 bases). Trimming cost V 3 bases and J 3 bases, with 18 bases left between them. This CDR3 region has 16 residues. Germline V gene lookup returns CDR1 WNHNN and CDR2 SYGVQD (reference sequence). The CDR3 region is CASSDVVQGSSYEQYF. The CDR3 DNA follows: TGCGCCAGCAGTGATGTTGTACAGGGATCAAGCTACGAGCAGTACTTC.

V is TRBV7-9 and J is TRBJ1-5, with D uncertain. CDR1 and CDR2 (germline): SEHNR, FQNEAQ (reference sequence). V was pared by 5 bases and J by 2 bases, with 19 bases between. There are 17 residues in the CDR3. Here the CDR3 reads CASSRSTSSGGNQPQHF. In DNA form, the CDR3 reads TGTGCCAGCAGCCGATCTACAAGCTCCGGGGGCAATCAGCCCCAGCATTTT.

The chain employs TRBV11-2 and TRBJ1-4, with 12 bases fitting TRBD1. Germline V gene data show CDR1 as SGHAT and CDR2 as FQNNGV. The CDR3 length is 17 residues. The V gene end was trimmed by 1 base and the J gene end by 6 bases; junction bases not matched to a gene: 6. This CDR3 reads CASSLVGTGGVDEKLFF. The CDR3 region has the DNA TGTGCCAGCAGCTTAGTTGGGACAGGGGGCGTCGATGAAAAACTGTTTTTT.

The V gene is TRBV27, the J gene TRBJ2-6; possibly TRBD2 for D (6 bases). This CDR3 comprises 16 residues. Germline loops: CDR1 MNHEY, CDR2 SMNVEV (reference sequence). Between the trimmed V and J ends, which lost 1 base and 4 bases, there was a span of 11 bases. The CDR3 loop is CASSLFGGTGANVLTF. In DNA form, the CDR3 reads TGTGCCAGCAGTTTATTTGGAGGGACCGGGGCCAACGTCCTGACTTTC.

The genes are TRBV6-4 and TRBJ2-2; 9 nucleotides align to TRBD2. Germline V lookup: CDR1 MRHNA, CDR2 SNTAGT. J was trimmed by 5 bases and V by 3 bases; bases with no gene match: 7. The CDR3 is 16 residues long. Here the CDR3 reads CASSETPLAGTGELFF. CDR3 DNA: TGTGCCAGCAGTGAAACCCCCCTAGCGGGGACCGGGGAGCTGTTTTTT.

The gene calls are TRBV30 and TRBJ1-3, with D possibly being TRBD1 (6 bases). Germline CDR1 is GTSNPN and CDR2 is SVGIG (reference sequence). The CDR3 is 15 amino acids. Trimming shortened V by 1 base and J by 2 bases, and 12 bases separated the two germline ends. The CDR3 coding sequence is TGTGCCTGGAGTGCTCAGGGGACAACTGGAAACACCATATATTTT. Its translation: CAWSAQGTTGNTIYF.

The rearrangement links TRBV19 to TRBJ1-1; TRBD1 might be the D (5 bases). The CDR3 contains 12 residues. Trimming took off 5 bases at V and 6 bases at J, with 10 bases between the two ends. Germline V gene lookup returns CDR1 LNHDA and CDR2 SQIVND (reference sequence). CDR3 residues: CASSFQGAEAFF. The CDR3 DNA is TGTGCCAGTAGTTTCCAGGGCGCTGAAGCTTTCTTT.

The gene calls are TRBV2 and TRBJ1-1; D unclear. Trimming left V 8 bases short and J 1 base short, with 11 bases between. The CDR3 length is 13 residues. Per the germline V gene, CDR1 is SNHLY and CDR2 is FYNNEI. The CDR3 here is CASRKTQNTEAFF. The CDR3 bases are TGTGCCAGCCGTAAGACACAGAACACTGAAGCTTTCTTT.

Note on this clone: Germline is not matched at one junction end, which may reflect a read error. The rearrangement joins TRBV27 to TRBJ1-2; TRBD1 matches 10 bases. The V gene's germline CDR1 is MNHEY and CDR2 SMNVEV (reference sequence). The CDR3 loop spans 13 amino acids. CDR3 DNA sequence: TGTGCCAGCAGGGGACAGGGGACTTATGGATACACCTTC. Translation gives CASRGQGTYGYTF.

The chain has TRBV7-2 and TRBJ2-1; 14 positions agree with TRBD2. Per the germline V gene, CDR1 is SGHTA and CDR2 is FQGNSA. With 1 base clipped from V and 8 bases from J, the junction kept 7 bases outside the gene matches. The CDR3 runs to 17 residues. The CDR3 coding sequence is TGTGCCAGCAGCTTAGGACTAGCGGGGGGGCCTTGGGATGAGCAGTTCTTC. It is translated as CASSLGLAGGPWDEQFF.

V usage is TRBV18 and J usage is TRBJ1-5; TRBD1 matches at 8 bases. With V trimmed by 3 bases and J by 7 bases, 5 bases remained unmatched. Germline CDR1 KGHSH, CDR2 LQKENI. CDR3 length: 14 residues. CDR3 sequence: CASSPQGAEQPQHF. The CDR3 DNA reads TGTGCCAGCTCACCCCAGGGGGCCGAACAGCCCCAGCATTTT.

The gene calls are TRBV13 and TRBJ2-5; 9 bases are a match to TRBD2. V dropped 1 base and J dropped 1; count of bases not matched to a gene: 4. Germline V gene lookup returns CDR1 PRHDT and CDR2 FYEKMQ (reference sequence). The CDR3 extends over 16 amino acids. CDR3 protein: CASSLVAGAIQETQYF. In DNA, the CDR3 is TGTGCCAGCAGCTTAGTAGCGGGGGCCATCCAAGAGACCCAGTACTTC.

The V gene is TRBV28, the J gene TRBJ1-4; TRBD1 matches 7 bases. The CDR3 sequence is 15 residues long. Germline lookup yields CDR1 MDHEN and CDR2 SYDVKM. Trimming at V came to 7 bases and at J to 4 bases, leaving 9 bases not matched to a gene. This CDR3 reads CASTHATGINEKLFF. DNA for the CDR3: TGTGCCAGCACCCACGCGACAGGGATTAATGAAAAACTGTTTTTT.

The J gene is TRBJ1-1, the V gene TRBV9; tentatively, D is TRBD1 (5 bases). This CDR3 has 15 amino acids. CDR1 and CDR2 (germline): SGDLS, YYNGEE. Trimming stripped 4 bases from V and 4 bases from J, with 17 bases between. The CDR3 spells CASSPAWGGGTEAFF. DNA of the CDR3: TGTGCCAGCAGCCCGGCATGGGGGGGAGGCACTGAAGCTTTCTTT.

The chain joins TRBV27 to TRBJ1-4, with D possibly being TRBD1 (6 bases). Germline CDR1 reads MNHEY; CDR2 reads SMNVEV (reference sequence). The V end lost 9 bases, the J end lost 8 bases, and 16 bases lay between the germline ends. This CDR3 has 13 amino acids. The CDR3 DNA follows: TGTGCCAGTGGGGGCAGGGAGAGGGAAAAACTGTTTTTT. Translated: CASGGREREKLFF.

This chain links TRBV5-1 with TRBJ2-7; D may be TRBD1 (5 bases). V lost 1 base, J lost 5 bases, and 16 bases lay in between. The CDR3 sequence is 15 residues long. Germline V gene data show CDR1 as SGHRS and CDR2 as YFSETQ. This chain's CDR3 is CASSLPDGAVNEQYF. The CDR3 DNA follows: TGCGCCAGCAGCTTGCCTGATGGGGCTGTAAACGAGCAGTACTTC.

The V call is TRBV6-5, the J call TRBJ1-2; perhaps TRBD1 as D (6 bases). Germline V gene data show CDR1 as MNHEY and CDR2 as SVGAGI. This CDR3 comprises 14 residues. V was pared by 6 bases and J by 4 bases, with 15 bases between. The CDR3 DNA follows: TGTGCCAGCAGATCGTCAGGGGTGGGCTATGGCTACACCTTC. This encodes CASRSSGVGYGYTF.

The chain recombines TRBV6-5 with TRBJ1-1; no clear D gene. CDR3 size: 11 residues. The ends were cut back, 11 bases at V and 3 bases at J, with 10 bases in the middle. Germline V gives CDR1 MNHEY, CDR2 SVGAGI. The CDR3 sequence: CAALGDTEAFF. CDR3 nucleotide sequence: TGTGCCGCCCTAGGAGACACTGAAGCTTTCTTT.

This chain uses TRBV6-1 with TRBJ2-2; D is undetermined. V was cut by 7 bases and J by 6 bases, with 15 bases left in between. There are 14 residues in the CDR3. Germline CDR1 is MNHNS and CDR2 is SASEGT. In nucleotides, the CDR3 is TGTGCCAGCACCCTGGGCAGTATTCCCGGGGAGCTGTTTTTT. Amino acids: CASTLGSIPGELFF.

To note about this clone: The junction does not match germline at one end; this may be a read error. The gene calls are TRBV7-9 and TRBJ2-2; 7 nucleotides agree with TRBD1. Germline assignment: CDR1 SEHNR and CDR2 FQNEAQ (reference sequence). The CDR3 spans 16 residues. DNA for the CDR3: TGTGCCAGCAGCAGTACCGACAGGGCGGGCACCGGGGAGCTGGTTTTT. Its translation: CASSSTDRAGTGELVF.

This chain links TRBV27 with TRBJ2-7; D is unclear. CDR3 length: 15 residues. In germline, CDR1 is MNHEY, CDR2 SMNVEV (reference sequence). The germline V and J ends were trimmed by 11 bases and 0 bases, with 20 bases remaining between them. The CDR3: CAPAPQRTPSYEQYF. The CDR3 DNA reads TGTGCCCCGGCCCCCCAGCGAACGCCCTCCTACGAGCAGTACTTC.

The gene calls are TRBV19 and TRBJ1-1; D is unclear. Germline loops: CDR1 LNHDA, CDR2 SQIVND (reference sequence). The CDR3 is 16 residues long. Trimming stripped 6 bases from V and 4 bases from J, with 21 bases between. This chain's CDR3 is CASRLGGFALGTEAFF. CDR3 nucleotide sequence: TGTGCCAGTAGGCTCGGAGGGTTTGCTTTGGGCACTGAAGCTTTCTTT.